This T cell receptor beta chain was retrieved from a study of post-analysis software for immune sequencing data (dated by TCRdb to the mid-2010s). Regarding the study in general: Recorded disease courses included relapsing-remitting, secondary progressive and progressive-relapsing multiple sclerosis, with some patients lacking subtype annotation. The multiple sclerosis patient repertoires were compared with some twelve previously published healthy control repertoires from donors aged about 6 to 25 years. A subset of samples was prepared in parallel using single-end sample barcoding, then pooled and co-amplified after Illumina adapter ligation. The paper's findings and limits, for the study overall: The control group was slightly older than the multiple sclerosis patient group. Direct clustering with F measure showed strong co-clustering of samples prepared in the same batch, prompting a batch-effect correction. Patients showed significantly higher frequencies than controls for about 5 TRBV segments, among them TRBV5-6, TRBV5-1 and TRBV20-1. Significantly lower normalized Chao1 diversity was found in multiple sclerosis patients than in controls, suggesting substantial peripheral T-cell clonal expansion.

To demonstrate the VDJtools post-analysis software, the study profiled TCR beta repertoires from the peripheral blood of about a dozen young patients with multiple sclerosis. The multiple sclerosis patients were children and adolescents ranging in age from roughly 6 to 16 years. From the cysteine up to the phenylalanine, the CDR3 has a length of 20 residues. Only the CDR3 DNA is retained, 60 bases long and in frame from the first base. CDR1 SEHNR and CDR2 FQNEAQ are derived from the germline V gene (reference sequence). Trimming takes 1 base off V and 0 bases off J; junction bases not matched to a gene: 10. Of note for this clonotype: Its cognate antigen has yet to be identified. Base qualities are not recorded, but no much larger clone differs from it by a single base.

Library preparation used PCR. The instrument was an Illumina HiSeq 2500. To reduce PCR and sequencing biases, unique molecular identifiers were built into the TCR beta cDNA libraries. Approximately 500,000 cDNA molecules were obtained for every 1 to 10 million input T cells, so each molecule roughly corresponded to one T cell. The same protocol used for the earlier healthy control dataset was applied to prepare and sequence the patient libraries. Samples belonging to the same batch were prepared together, multiplexed and sequenced on a shared HiSeq lane. In the source study's methods: Raw barcoded reads were processed with MIGEC, discarding single-read molecular identifier groups before consensus assembly and CDR3 extraction. VDJtools was used for post-analysis of the clonotype tables, with diversity normalized by down-sampling every dataset to the smallest sample size. Repertoire overlap clustering matched CDR3 amino acid but not nucleotide sequences to correct batch-related cross-sample contamination. TCRdb trimmed the raw reads at Q25, called clones with MiXCR and kept productive beta chains. Here each entry gathers all rows of one CDR3 protein and keeps the most common genes and DNA. Clone size and V and J calls follow TCRdb, not the original study. A total of fewer than 850,000 distinct CDR3 sequences appear in this sample, about 27% of them only once. The ten top clones hold 0.5% to 0.6% of the sample.

The chain is encoded by TRBV7-9 joined to TRBJ2-1; TRBD2 matches 12 bases in the middle. The source is a girl between 5 and 17 years old with multiple sclerosis. Sequenced input: blood. DNA sequence: TGTGCCAGCAGCTTAGTGGCTAGCGGGAGGGCCAGGGCCTCCTACAATGAGCAGTTCTTC. The translation is CASSLVASGRARASYNEQFF.